The following is a TCR beta chain sequence with its context. Its antigen remains unknown. This record belongs to a study of OX40 agonist ivuxolimab in advanced cancers. Study-level background: Each dose-escalation patient presented with hepatocellular carcinoma, melanoma, renal cell or head and neck cancer. Partial responses were achieved by three patients, of whom one had hepatocellular carcinoma and two had cutaneous melanoma.

Germline lookup yields CDR1 SGHDN and CDR2 FVKESK. The length of the CDR3 is 16 residues. V trimming: 0 bases; J trimming: 7 bases; junction bases outside the gene matches: 5. Overall study results and limits: Expanded clones belonging to CD8+ T cells outnumbered, on average, those of CD4+. Not determined was the antigen specificity of the expanded peripheral T cells.

Using immunoSEQ multiplex PCR, the repertoire was profiled, and TCRdb retains in-frame clones only, with some absent. The profile shows about 55,000 clones, 84% of them singletons. The sequenced sample was CD4+ or CD8+ T cells sorted from blood, obtained in a trial of the OX40 agonist ivuxolimab. The V and J genes are TRBV14 and TRBJ2-2; 10 bases map to TRBD2. The clonotype was recovered from an adult with an advanced solid tumor such as melanoma, head and neck, liver or kidney cancer. CDR3 residues: CASSQELAGSVGELFF. The CDR3 nucleotides are TGTGCCAGCAGCCAAGAACTAGCGGGGTCGGTCGGGGAGCTGTTTTTT.